Below, 13 T cell receptor beta chains from the same sample are listed, as sequenced in a study of tumor-infiltrating lymphocytes in primary liver carcinoma. With a constant-region primer, TCR beta cDNA was made from around 520 ng of total RNA. Three rounds of nested multiplex PCR with slightly modified ARM-PCR produced TCR beta libraries. In the first two PCR rounds, TRBV1-TRBV30 forward primers were paired with a C-beta reverse primer, and each round lasted approximately 9 cycles. TCRdb reprocessed the multiplex PCR reads via MiXCR and lists one record per CDR3 protein. The data contain approximately 310,000 distinct CDR3 sequences, approximately 65% of them singletons. Blood RNA originated from unsorted whole blood, with germline DNA additionally extracted. Sequencing was carried out using peripheral blood. These TCRs come from a man aged 35 to 55 with primary liver carcinoma and hepatitis B virus infection.

On this clonotype: It may be a read error: a sequence one base away is much more abundant. The rearrangement links TRBV6-6 to TRBJ2-7; 8 bases agree with TRBD2. The junction had 14 bases not matched to a gene; V was cut back by 2 bases and J by 5 bases. Germline CDR1 reads MNHNY; CDR2 reads SVGAGI (reference sequence). The CDR3 is made up of 17 amino acids. The CDR3 sequence: CASSYLGGVGRENEQYF. Here the CDR3 DNA reads TGTGCCAGCAGTTACCTTGGGGGGGTCGGGAGGGAAAACGAGCAGTACTTC.

This clonotype was seen just once. A much larger clone lies a single base off, so this may be a read error. This rearrangement joins TRBV4-1 to TRBJ1-1; D remains ambiguous. Germline V lookup: CDR1 MGHRA, CDR2 YSYEKL. With 0 bases removed from V and 2 bases from J, the gap between germline ends came to 7 bases. The CDR3 is 14 amino acids. CDR3 protein: CASSQEDSNTEAFF. Written as DNA, the CDR3 is TGCGCCAGCAGCCAAGAAGACTCCAACACTGAAGCTTTCTTT.

This clonotype was observed at least ten times. The rearrangement uses TRBV29-1 and TRBJ2-3; D gene ambiguous. Per the germline V gene, CDR1 is SQVTM and CDR2 is ANQGSEA. This CDR3 comprises 13 residues. Deletions cut 7 bases from V and 0 bases from J, with 11 bases between. Here the CDR3 reads CSAELPSTDTQYF. CDR3 bases: TGCAGCGCTGAGCTTCCAAGCACAGATACGCAGTATTTT.

A note on this clonotype: This may be a read error: a much more frequent sequence differs by one nucleotide. The CDR3 does not close with the conserved phenylalanine or tryptophan, likely indicating a read error. The rearrangement uses TRBV12-3 or TRBV12-4 and TRBJ2-1; D may be TRBD2 (5 bases). V was cut by 7 bases and J by 0 bases, with 7 bases left in between. The CDR3 loop spans 13 amino acids. CDR3 sequence reads: CASKAGSYNEQFL. The DNA of the CDR3 is TGTGCCAGCAAGGCGGGCTCCTACAATGAGCAGTTCTTG.

V and J are TRBV6-1 and TRBJ2-3, with 8 bases identical to TRBD2. There are 15 residues in the CDR3. Per the germline V gene, CDR1 is MNHNS and CDR2 is SASEGT. V was clipped by 2 bases and J by 4 bases; unmatched bases: 5. CDR3 region: CASSELSGGADTQYF. In DNA, the CDR3 is TGTGCCAGCAGTGAATTGTCGGGGGGGGCAGATACGCAGTATTTT.

The CDR3 DNA reads as TGTGCCACCAGTGATCCAGGGGTGTCCTACGAGCAGTACTTC. The encoded protein is CATSDPGVSYEQYF. The gene calls are TRBV24-1 and TRBJ2-7; maybe TRBD1 (6 bases). Trimming took 3 bases from V and 1 from J, leaving 9 bases between them. The germline V gene encodes CDR1 KGHDR and CDR2 SFDVKD. CDR3 length equals 14 residues.

This clonotype was found many times. The chain carries TRBV5-4 and TRBJ2-1; D not resolved. This CDR3 contains 15 residues. V was cut by 7 bases and J by 1 base, with 15 bases left in between. Germline V gene lookup returns CDR1 SGHNT and CDR2 YYREEE (reference sequence). The CDR3 spells CASGEGGPSYNEQFF. The CDR3, as DNA: TGTGCCAGCGGGGAAGGCGGCCCTTCCTACAATGAGCAGTTCTTC.

About this clonotype: This may arise from a read error, as a much more abundant clone is one base away. The chain recombines TRBV29-1 with TRBJ2-7, with D perhaps TRBD1 (6 bases). V lost 2 bases and J 3 bases, leaving 17 bases between the germline ends. This CDR3 comprises 15 residues. The germline V gene encodes CDR1 SQVTM and CDR2 ANQGSEA. The CDR3 is CSVENVRGLGYEQYF. The CDR3 nucleotides read TGCAGCGTTGAAAATGTTAGGGGGTTGGGCTACGAGCAGTACTTC.

This chain links TRBV6-6 with TRBJ2-7; the D call may be TRBD1 or TRBD2 (5 bases each). Germline V gives CDR1 MNHNY, CDR2 SVGAGI (reference sequence). V was cut by 2 bases and J by 7 bases, with 12 bases left in between. The CDR3 has 13 amino acids. DNA for the CDR3: TGTGCCAGCAGTTACCGGGACCTCCGTGAGCAGTACTTC. Protein: CASSYRDLREQYF.

The V call is TRBV6-2 or TRBV6-3, the J call TRBJ2-5; TRBD2 matches at 7 bases. This CDR3 has 15 amino acids. CDR1 MNHEY and CDR2 SVGEGT come from the germline V gene. Trimming at V came to 2 bases and at J to 4 bases, leaving 7 bases not matched to a gene. CDR3 in amino acids: CASSYRAGVRETQYF. CDR3 nucleotides: TGTGCCAGCAGTTACAGGGCGGGAGTTAGAGAGACCCAGTACTTC.

On this clonotype: A read error is possible here, since a much larger clone lies one base away. The chain joins TRBV5-5 to TRBJ2-5; D possibly uses TRBD1 or TRBD2 (5 bases each). The germline V and J ends were trimmed by 4 bases and 1 base, with 17 bases remaining between them. Looked up from germline, CDR1 is SGHKS and CDR2 is YYEKEE (reference sequence). CDR3 length: 16 residues. CDR3 region: CASSPTSGLIQETQYF. The CDR3 DNA follows: TGTGCCAGCAGCCCCACCTCGGGGCTCATCCAAGAGACCCAGTACTTC.

In this sample, this clonotype turned up a few times. This sequence joins TRBV5-4 and TRBJ1-4; 7 bases agree with TRBD1. The germline gives CDR1 SGHNT, CDR2 YYREEE (reference sequence). J gave up 4 bases and V 6 bases, and 3 bases lay outside the gene matches. The CDR3 covers 13 residues. CDR3 sequence reads: CASKGQNNEKLFF. CDR3 coding DNA: TGTGCCAGCAAGGGACAGAATAATGAAAAACTGTTTTTT.

This CDR3 is CSARRSGLTEAFF. In DNA form, the CDR3 reads TGCAGTGCTAGGAGGTCGGGGCTCACTGAAGCTTTCTTT. This chain uses TRBV20-1 with TRBJ1-1; TRBD1 is a possible D gene (5 bases). The germline V and J ends were trimmed by 3 bases and 4 bases, with 12 bases remaining between them. The CDR3 consists of 13 residues. In germline, CDR1 is DFQATT, CDR2 SNEGSKA (reference sequence).